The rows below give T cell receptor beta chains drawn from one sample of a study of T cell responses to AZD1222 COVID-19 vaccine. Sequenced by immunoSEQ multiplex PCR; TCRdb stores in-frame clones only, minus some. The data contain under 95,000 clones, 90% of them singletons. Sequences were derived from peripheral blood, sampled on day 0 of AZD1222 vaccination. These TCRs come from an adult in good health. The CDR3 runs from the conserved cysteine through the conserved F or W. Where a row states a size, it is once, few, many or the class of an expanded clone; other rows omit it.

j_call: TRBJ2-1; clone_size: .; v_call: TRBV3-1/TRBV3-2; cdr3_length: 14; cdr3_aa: CASSPAGAYNEQFF
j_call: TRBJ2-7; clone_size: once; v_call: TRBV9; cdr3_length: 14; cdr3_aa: CASSVGDRKVEQYF
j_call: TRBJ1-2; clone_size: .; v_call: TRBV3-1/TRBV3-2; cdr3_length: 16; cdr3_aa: CASSQTDRPVNYGYTF
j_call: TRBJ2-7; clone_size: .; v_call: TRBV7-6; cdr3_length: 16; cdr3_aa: CASSPPGQDGSYEQYF
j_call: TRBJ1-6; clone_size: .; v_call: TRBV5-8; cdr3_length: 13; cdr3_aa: CASSLDRGSPLHF
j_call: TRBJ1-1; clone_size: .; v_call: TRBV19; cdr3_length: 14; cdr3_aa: CASSPTGRRREAFF
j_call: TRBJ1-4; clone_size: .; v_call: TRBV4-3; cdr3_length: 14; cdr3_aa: CASSAEVANEKLFF
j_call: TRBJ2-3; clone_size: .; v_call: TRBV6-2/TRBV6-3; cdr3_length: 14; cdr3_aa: CASSAIRRTDTQYF
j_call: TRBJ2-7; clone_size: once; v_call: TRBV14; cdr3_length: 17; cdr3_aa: CASSHPLGRGLTYEQYF
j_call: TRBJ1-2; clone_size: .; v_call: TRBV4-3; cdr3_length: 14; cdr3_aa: CASSQLRDPYGYTF
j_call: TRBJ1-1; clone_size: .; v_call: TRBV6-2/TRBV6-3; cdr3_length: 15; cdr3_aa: CASSPPRGRNTEAFF
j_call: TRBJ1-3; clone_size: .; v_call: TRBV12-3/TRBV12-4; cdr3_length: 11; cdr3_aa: CASSIRNTIYF
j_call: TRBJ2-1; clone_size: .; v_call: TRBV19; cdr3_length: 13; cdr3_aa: CAIRMDASSEQFF
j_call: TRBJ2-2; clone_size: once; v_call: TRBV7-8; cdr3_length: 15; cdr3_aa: CASSNSGGVTGELFF
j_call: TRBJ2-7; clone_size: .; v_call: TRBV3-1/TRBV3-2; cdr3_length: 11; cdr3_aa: CASSQGSRQYF
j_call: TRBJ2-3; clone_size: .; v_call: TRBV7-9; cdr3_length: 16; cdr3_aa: CASSFSRGGATDTQYF
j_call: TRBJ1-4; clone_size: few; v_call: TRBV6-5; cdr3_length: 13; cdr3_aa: CASSQAAGEKLFF
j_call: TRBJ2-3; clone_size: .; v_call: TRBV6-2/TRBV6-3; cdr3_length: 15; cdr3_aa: CASSDSPRGTDTQYF
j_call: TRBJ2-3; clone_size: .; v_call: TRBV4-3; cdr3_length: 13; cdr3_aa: CASSPLRGDTQYF
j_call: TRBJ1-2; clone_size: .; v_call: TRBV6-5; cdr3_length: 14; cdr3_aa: CASRPSEGARGYTF
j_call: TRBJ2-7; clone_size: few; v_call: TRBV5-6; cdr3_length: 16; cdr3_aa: CASSLAETQGLYEQYF
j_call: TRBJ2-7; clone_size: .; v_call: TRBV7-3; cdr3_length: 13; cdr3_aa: CASSPGILYEQYF
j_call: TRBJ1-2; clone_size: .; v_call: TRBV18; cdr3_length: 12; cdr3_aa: CASSPPDYGYTF
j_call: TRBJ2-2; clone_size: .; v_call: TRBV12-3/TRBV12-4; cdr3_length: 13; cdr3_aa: CAGPSMGTGELFF
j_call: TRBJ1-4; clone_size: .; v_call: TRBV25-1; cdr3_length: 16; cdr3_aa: CASSGGYLSTNEKLFF
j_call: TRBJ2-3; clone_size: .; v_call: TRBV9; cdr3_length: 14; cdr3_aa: CASSVSASTDTQYF
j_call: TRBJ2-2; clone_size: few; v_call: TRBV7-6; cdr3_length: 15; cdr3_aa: CASSLDRGYTGELFF
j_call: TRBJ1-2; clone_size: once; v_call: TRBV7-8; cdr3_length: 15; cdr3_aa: CASSPALGGSYGYTF
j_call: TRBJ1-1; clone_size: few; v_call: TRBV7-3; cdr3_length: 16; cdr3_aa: CASSRTGGAGNTEAFF
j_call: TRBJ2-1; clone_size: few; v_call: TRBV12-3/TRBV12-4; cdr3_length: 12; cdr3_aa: CASSFSAHEQFF
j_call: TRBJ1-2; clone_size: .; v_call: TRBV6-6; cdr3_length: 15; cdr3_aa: CASSIRELSSSGYTF
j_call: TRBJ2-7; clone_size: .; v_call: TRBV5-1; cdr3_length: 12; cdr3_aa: CASSSEGDEQYF
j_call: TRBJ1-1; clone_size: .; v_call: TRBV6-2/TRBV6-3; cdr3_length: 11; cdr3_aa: CASSSPREAFF
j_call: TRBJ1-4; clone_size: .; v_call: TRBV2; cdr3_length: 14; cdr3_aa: CASSVFRKNEKLFF
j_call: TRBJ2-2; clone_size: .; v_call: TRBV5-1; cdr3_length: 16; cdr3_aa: CASSIMAGQLTGELFF
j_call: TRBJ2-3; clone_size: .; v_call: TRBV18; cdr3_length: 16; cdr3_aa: CASSPLGQSGTDTQYF
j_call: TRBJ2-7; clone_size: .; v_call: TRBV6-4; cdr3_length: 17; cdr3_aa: CASSDSTATWSSYEQYF
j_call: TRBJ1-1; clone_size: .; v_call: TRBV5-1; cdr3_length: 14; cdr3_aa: CASSLFEGNTEAFF
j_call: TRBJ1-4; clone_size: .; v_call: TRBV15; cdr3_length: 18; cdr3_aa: CATSRDLTGGSSYGKLFF
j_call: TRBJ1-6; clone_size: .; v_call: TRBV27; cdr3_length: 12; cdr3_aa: CASRQGNSPLHF
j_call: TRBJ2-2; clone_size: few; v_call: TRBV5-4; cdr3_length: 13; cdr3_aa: CASSLGQTGELFF
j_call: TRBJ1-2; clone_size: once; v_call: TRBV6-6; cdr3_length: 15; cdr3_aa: CASSRSQGAGYGYTF
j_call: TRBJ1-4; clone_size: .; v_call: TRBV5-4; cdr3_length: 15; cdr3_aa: CASNRQGPGSEKLFF
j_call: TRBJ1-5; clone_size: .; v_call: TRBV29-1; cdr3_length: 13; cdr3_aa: CSAIAAGNQPQHF
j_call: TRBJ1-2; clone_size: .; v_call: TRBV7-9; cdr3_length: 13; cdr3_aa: CASSSLMQAGYTF
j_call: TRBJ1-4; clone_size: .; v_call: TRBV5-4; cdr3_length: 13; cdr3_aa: CASSLEGYEKLFF
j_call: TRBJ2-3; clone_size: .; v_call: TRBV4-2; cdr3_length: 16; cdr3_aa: CASSQDGTSGTDTQYF